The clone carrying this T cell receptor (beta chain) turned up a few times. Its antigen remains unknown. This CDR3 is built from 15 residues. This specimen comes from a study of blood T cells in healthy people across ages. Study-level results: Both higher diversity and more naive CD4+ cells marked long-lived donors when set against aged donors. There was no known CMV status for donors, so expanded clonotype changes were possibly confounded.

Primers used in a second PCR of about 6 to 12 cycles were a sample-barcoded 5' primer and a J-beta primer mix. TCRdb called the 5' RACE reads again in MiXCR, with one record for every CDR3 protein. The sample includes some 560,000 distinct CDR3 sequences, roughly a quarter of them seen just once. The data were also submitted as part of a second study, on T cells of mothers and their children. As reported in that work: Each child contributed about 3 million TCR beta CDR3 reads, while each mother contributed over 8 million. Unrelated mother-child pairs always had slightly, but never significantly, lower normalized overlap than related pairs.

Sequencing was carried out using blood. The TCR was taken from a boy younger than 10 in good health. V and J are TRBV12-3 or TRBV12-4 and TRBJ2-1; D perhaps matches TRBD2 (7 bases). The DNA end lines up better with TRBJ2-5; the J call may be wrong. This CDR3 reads CASSLGGQGQETQYF. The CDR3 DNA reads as TGTGCCAGCAGTCTGGGGGGGCAGGGGCAAGAGACCCAGTACTTC.